This TCR beta chain was recorded in a study of T cell repertoires in cytomegalovirus infection. Each CDR3 protein is one row after TCRdb ran MiXCR on the reads. The sample lists fewer than 200,000 distinct CDR3 sequences, roughly 14% seen once, with roughly 27% in the top ten. The receptor comes from a human donor in good health (CMV status not recorded). Some clones in this sample may be carry-over from other donors' samples. Material: PBMCs.

The CDR3 coding sequence is TGTGCCAGCTCACCCCAGGGCGCTGAAGCTTTCTTT. It translates to CASSPQGAEAFF. The chain links TRBV18 to TRBJ1-1; D perhaps matches TRBD1 (5 bases). V gave up 3 bases and J gave up 6 bases, with 8 bases separating them. CDR3 length equals 12 residues. Per the germline V gene, CDR1 is KGHSH and CDR2 is LQKENI.